This T cell receptor (beta chain) was captured by sequencing in a study of T cell changes during pregnancy in multiple sclerosis. Some clones are missing from TCRdb's copy, which holds only in-frame ones; the method was immunoSEQ multiplex PCR. The repertoire holds 40,000 to 65,000 clones, with 92% as singletons. The CDR3 sequence is 17 residues long. CDR1 is MNHNS, CDR2 SASEGT, per germline. With V trimmed by 1 base and J by 4 bases, 8 bases remained unmatched. This chain connects TRBV6-1 to TRBJ2-3; 10 bases are a match to TRBD2. The TCR sequence derives from a female donor with multiple sclerosis, enrolled in a pregnancy study. Source: CD4+ T cells from peripheral blood mononuclear cells, taken in the third trimester of pregnancy. The CDR3, as DNA: TGTGCCAGCAGTGAAGATCTAGCGGGGGCAGCAGCAGATACGCAGTATTTT. Translation: CASSEDLAGAAADTQYF.